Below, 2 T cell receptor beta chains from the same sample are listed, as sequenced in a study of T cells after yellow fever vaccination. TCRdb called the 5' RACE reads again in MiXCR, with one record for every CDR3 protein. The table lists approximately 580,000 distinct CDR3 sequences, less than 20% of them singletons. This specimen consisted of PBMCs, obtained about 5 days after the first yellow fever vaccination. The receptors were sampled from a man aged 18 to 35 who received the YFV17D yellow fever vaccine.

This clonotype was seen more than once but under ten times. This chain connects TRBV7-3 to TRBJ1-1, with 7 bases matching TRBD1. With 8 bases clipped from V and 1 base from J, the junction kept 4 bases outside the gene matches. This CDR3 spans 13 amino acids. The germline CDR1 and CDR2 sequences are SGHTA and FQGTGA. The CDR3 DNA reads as TGTGCCAGCCTCCGGGACAGGAACACTGAAGCTTTCTTT. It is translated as CASLRDRNTEAFF.

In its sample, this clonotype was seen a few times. CDR3 region: CASSPFVTDDPRGEAFF. The DNA for the CDR3 is TGCGCCAGCAGCCCCTTTGTCACCGATGACCCTCGGGGGGAAGCTTTCTTT. The V gene is TRBV4-1, the J gene TRBJ1-1, with D possibly TRBD1 on 5 matching bases. Trimming stripped 4 bases from V and 8 bases from J, with 26 bases between. The CDR3 totals 17 residues. Germline loops: CDR1 MGHRA, CDR2 YSYEKL.